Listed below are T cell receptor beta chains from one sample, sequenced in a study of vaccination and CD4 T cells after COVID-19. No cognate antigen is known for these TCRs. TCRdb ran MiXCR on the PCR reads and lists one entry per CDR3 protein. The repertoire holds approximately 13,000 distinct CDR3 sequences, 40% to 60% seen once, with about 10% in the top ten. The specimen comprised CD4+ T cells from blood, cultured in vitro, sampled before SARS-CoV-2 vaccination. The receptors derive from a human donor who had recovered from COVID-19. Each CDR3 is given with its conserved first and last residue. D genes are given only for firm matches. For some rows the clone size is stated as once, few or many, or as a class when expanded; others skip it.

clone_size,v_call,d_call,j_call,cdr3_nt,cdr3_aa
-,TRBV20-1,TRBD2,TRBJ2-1,TGCAGTGCAACTAGCGGGGGGGGCTATGAGCAGTTCTTC,CSATSGGGYEQFF
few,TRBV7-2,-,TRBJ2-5,TGTGCCAGCAGCAAACGTACAGGGTTGGAGACCCAGTACTTC,CASSKRTGLETQYF
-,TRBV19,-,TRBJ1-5,TGTGCCAGTAGTATAGGGGGCAACGAGGATCAGCCCCAGCATTTT,CASSIGGNEDQPQHF
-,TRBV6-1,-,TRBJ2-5,TGTGCCAGCAGTGATAGCGAGCGGAGGGCTCGGGAGACCCAGTACTTC,CASSDSERRARETQYF
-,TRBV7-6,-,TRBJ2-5,TGTGCCAGCAGCTTATCCGCGGGCGGGGAGACCCAGTACTTC,CASSLSAGGETQYF
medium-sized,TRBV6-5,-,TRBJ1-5,TGTGCCAGCAGTTATTCTTCATATCGGTTCCCTAATCAGCCCCAGCATTTT,CASSYSSYRFPNQPQHF
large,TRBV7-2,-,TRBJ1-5,TGTGCCAGCAGTCCAACAGGGATAAGGAATCAGCCCCAGCATTTT,CASSPTGIRNQPQHF
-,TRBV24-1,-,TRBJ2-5,TGTGCCACTACCAGGGGTGGGATCCAAGAGACCCAGTACTTC,CATTRGGIQETQYF
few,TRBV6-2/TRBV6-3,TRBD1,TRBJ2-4,TGTGCCAGCAGGTTCACCGGGACAGGGGTCGGAAACATTCAGTACTTC,CASRFTGTGVGNIQYF
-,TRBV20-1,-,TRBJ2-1,TGCAGTGCTAGTCGGAGCGGCCCGAGCTCCTACAATGAGCAGTTCTTC,CSASRSGPSSYNEQFF
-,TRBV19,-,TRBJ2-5,TGTGGTAGTTCCCGGGACGCCCAAGAGACCCAGTACTTC,CGSSRDAQETQYF
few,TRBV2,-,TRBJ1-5,TGTGCCAGCAGTGATAGCAATCAGCCCCAGCATTTT,CASSDSNQPQHF
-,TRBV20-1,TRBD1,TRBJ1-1,TGCAGTGCTAGCAGGGGGACTAACACTGAAGCTTTCTTT,CSASRGTNTEAFF
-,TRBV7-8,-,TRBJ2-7,TGTGCCAGCAGCCCCAGGGGTGGAGAGCTCTACGAGCAGTACTTC,CASSPRGGELYEQYF
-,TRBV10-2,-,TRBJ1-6,TGCGCCAGCAGTGAGTCGAACTATTCACCCCTCCACTTT,CASSESNYSPLHF
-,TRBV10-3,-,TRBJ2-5,TGTGCCATCGCCGCCGGGACGGCCCAAGAGACCCCGTACTTC,CAIAAGTAQETPYF
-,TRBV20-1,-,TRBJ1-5,TGCAGTGCAAATAACCGGCAGGGGAATCAGCCCCAGCATTTT,CSANNRQGNQPQHF
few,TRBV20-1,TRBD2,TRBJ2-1,TGCAGTGCGCTGAGACCGGGACTAGCGGGAGCACTAAACAATGAGCAGTTCTTC,CSALRPGLAGALNNEQFF
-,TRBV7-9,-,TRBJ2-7,TGTGCCAGCAGCTTAGCATGGGGGGCCTACGAGCAGTACTTC,CASSLAWGAYEQYF
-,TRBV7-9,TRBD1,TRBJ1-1,TGTGCCAGCAGCTTAGTGTCAGGGGGGACCACTGAAGCTTTCTTT,CASSLVSGGTTEAFF
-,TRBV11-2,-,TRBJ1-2,TGTGCCAGCAGCGCTCCAAAACAGGGCTCCAACTATGGCTACACCTTC,CASSAPKQGSNYGYTF
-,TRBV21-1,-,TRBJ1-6,TGTGCCAGCAGCTCTTACCACTCCGGAACCGTAGATCCGCCCCTCCACTTT,CASSSYHSGTVDPPLHF
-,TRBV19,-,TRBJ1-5,TGTGCCAGTAGTATATTAGGGTTGAATCAGCCCCAGCATTTT,CASSILGLNQPQHF
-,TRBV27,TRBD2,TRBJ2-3,TGTGCCAGCAGCCGGACTAGCGGGAGCGCAGATACGCAGTATTTT,CASSRTSGSADTQYF